The 4 T cell receptor beta chains below were found in one sample sequenced in a study of response to subunit inactivated influenza vaccine. TCRdb re-called the RT-PCR reads with MiXCR, one entry per CDR3 protein. The table includes around 790,000 distinct CDR3 sequences, about 20% detected once. The sample here was PBMCs from blood, taken approximately 5 days after vaccination. These TCRs come from a man in his fifties who received an inactivated influenza vaccine.

This clonotype has more than one count but fewer than ten. The genes are TRBV28 and TRBJ1-1; D unclear. This CDR3 contains 13 residues. Germline CDR1 MDHEN, CDR2 SYDVKM. Trimming pared 5 bases from V and 6 bases from J, leaving 13 bases between. CDR3 residues: CASSPGGRPEAFF. The CDR3 DNA follows: TGTGCCAGCAGTCCGGGTGGCAGGCCTGAAGCTTTCTTT.

This clonotype was seen ten or more times. The V and J genes are TRBV7-2 and TRBJ2-1; TRBD2 matches 12 bases. The CDR3 length is 16 residues. V shed 1 base, J shed 3 bases, and the junction held 1 base outside the gene matches. From germline, CDR1 is SGHTA and CDR2 FQGNSA. In DNA, the CDR3 is TGTGCCAGCAGCTTAGGACTAGCGGGAGTCTACAATGAGCAGTTCTTC. Residues: CASSLGLAGVYNEQFF.

The CDR3 nucleotides read TGTGCCATCAGGGACCGGGGGGGCTCCTACAATGAGCAGTTCTTC. This codes for CAIRDRGGSYNEQFF. The gene calls are TRBV10-3 and TRBJ2-1, with 8 nucleotides matching TRBD2. J was trimmed by 0 bases and V by 6 bases; bases with no gene match: 4. CDR1 is ENHRY and CDR2 is SYGVKD in the germline V gene. The CDR3 sequence is 15 residues long.

This clonotype was picked up many times. The chain carries TRBV4-3 and TRBJ2-2; D is uncertain. The CDR3 is 17 residues long. CDR1 and CDR2 from the germline V gene are LGHNA and YSLEER. Between the trimmed V and J ends, which lost 2 bases and 1 base, there was a span of 14 bases. CDR3 region: CASSQHATPMNTGELFF. DNA for the CDR3: TGCGCCAGCAGCCAACACGCGACACCAATGAACACCGGGGAGCTGTTTTTT.